This T cell receptor (beta chain) was observed in a study of blood T cell repertoires in COVID-19. On the study more broadly: Samples came from the United States, Italy and Spain, spanning acute and convalescent COVID-19. Nucleic acid was either cDNA or gDNA, and it came from T cells, B-cell-depleted T cells, or PBMCs.

Between the trimmed V and J ends, which lost 10 bases and 1 base, there was a span of 13 bases. The CDR3 runs to 13 residues. The germline V gene has CDR1 ENHRY and CDR2 SYGVKD. This clone was seen once. In the authors' workflow: Quantification of nucleated cells was approximated via reference gene primer amplification. The protocol was immunoSEQ multiplex PCR, while the TCRdb copy is restricted to in-frame clones and leaves out a portion. V and J calls and clone size are as listed in that table; D and trimming were resolved from the DNA. The sample holds about 74,000 clones, about nine tenths seen once.

The receptor comes from an elderly woman with active or convalescent COVID-19. The chain links TRBV10-3 to TRBJ1-1, with a tentative D call TRBD1 (5 bases). The sequencing sample was made of peripheral blood. CDR3 loop: CATSGGENTEAFF. CDR3 coding DNA: TGTGCCACATCCGGGGGTGAGAACACTGAAGCTTTCTTT.